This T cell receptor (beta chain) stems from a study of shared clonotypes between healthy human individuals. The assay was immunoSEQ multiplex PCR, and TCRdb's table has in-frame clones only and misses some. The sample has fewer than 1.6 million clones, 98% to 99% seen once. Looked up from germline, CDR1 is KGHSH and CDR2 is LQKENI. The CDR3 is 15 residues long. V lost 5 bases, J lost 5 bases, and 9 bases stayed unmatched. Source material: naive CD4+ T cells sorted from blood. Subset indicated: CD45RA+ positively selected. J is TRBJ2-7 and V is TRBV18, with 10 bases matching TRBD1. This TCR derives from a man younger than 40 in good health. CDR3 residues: CASSARQGARNEQYF. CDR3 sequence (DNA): TGTGCCAGCTCAGCAAGACAGGGGGCGAGGAACGAGCAGTACTTC.